What follows are 20 T cell receptor beta chains derived from one specimen sequenced in a study of cytomegalovirus exposure and HLA in healthy donors. Produced via immunoSEQ multiplex PCR; TCRdb's table is partial and in-frame only. The sample lists 110,000 to 150,000 clones; approximately 89% were seen once. Sequencing was carried out using PBMCs. These receptors were taken from a man between 18 and 35 years old in good health and CMV-seronegative.

V and J are TRBV5-1 and TRBJ2-3, with 7 bases fitting TRBD1. Germline CDR1 reads SGHRS; CDR2 reads YFSETQ. The CDR3 is 15 residues long. Trimming took 4 bases from V and 7 from J; bases not matched to a gene: 12. The CDR3 here is CASSPDRGGENTQYF. The CDR3 DNA sequence: TGCGCCAGCAGCCCGGACAGAGGGGGCGAAAATACGCAGTATTTT.

The V call is TRBV5-6, the J call TRBJ2-5; 16 nucleotides line up with TRBD2. Trimming at V came to 4 bases and at J to 4 bases, leaving 4 bases not matched to a gene. The CDR3 is 16 residues long. Germline V gene data show CDR1 as SGHDT and CDR2 as YYEEEE. The CDR3 nucleotides read TGTGCCAGCAGCGGCGGGACTAGCGGGAGGGTAGAGACCCAGTACTTC. This encodes CASSGGTSGRVETQYF.

CDR3 sequence (DNA): TGTGCCAGCAGCGTAGAATTCGATTCACCCCTCCACTTT. This gives the protein CASSVEFDSPLHF. The V gene is TRBV9, the J gene TRBJ1-6; D remains unclear. The germline CDR1 and CDR2 sequences are SGDLS and YYNGEE. Trimming took 0 bases from V and 8 from J, leaving 6 bases between them. There are 13 residues in the CDR3.

The chain couples TRBV2 to TRBJ2-7, with TRBD2 as a possible D gene (6 bases). The CDR3 covers 11 residues. V lost 7 bases and J 11 bases, leaving 15 bases between the germline ends. The germline V gene has CDR1 SNHLY and CDR2 FYNNEI. The CDR3 bases are TGTGCCAGCATCGGGGGAAGCCTTGAGTACGTC. Protein sequence: CASIGGSLEYV.

The chain joins TRBV30 to TRBJ1-1, with 7 bases fitting TRBD1. This CDR3 region has 14 residues. V shed 0 bases, J shed 5 bases, and the junction held 6 bases outside the gene matches. Germline values: CDR1 GTSNPN, CDR2 SVGIG (reference sequence). The CDR3 nucleotides read TGTGCCTGGAGTGTAAGCAGGGGGTGGACTGAAGCTTTCTTT. Protein product: CAWSVSRGWTEAFF.

The chain employs TRBV5-6 and TRBJ1-1; D not certain. Germline V gene data show CDR1 as SGHDT and CDR2 as YYEEEE. This CDR3 has 15 amino acids. V lost 2 bases and J lost 6, with 17 bases in between. CDR3 loop: CASSFSDIRYAEAFF. The CDR3 DNA follows: TGTGCCAGCAGCTTCTCTGACATCCGGTACGCTGAAGCTTTCTTT.

Notes on this clone: In the same sample, other DNA sequences code for this CDR3. The rearrangement joins TRBV9 to TRBJ2-3; D is undetermined. The ends were cut back, 0 bases at V and 2 bases at J, with 4 bases in the middle. The CDR3 is 13 amino acids. CDR1 and CDR2 (germline): SGDLS, YYNGEE. As DNA, the CDR3 is TGTGCCAGCAGCGTAGCTACCACAGATACGCAGTATTTT. Its translation: CASSVATTDTQYF.

The V gene is TRBV25-1, the J gene TRBJ1-2; no clear D gene. This CDR3 has 14 residues. Germline V CDR1 and CDR2: MGHDK, SYGVNS. Trimming took off 1 base at V and 4 bases at J, with 10 bases between the two ends. The CDR3 DNA sequence: TGTGCCAGCAGTGAATGGCAGGTCTTCTATGGCTACACCTTC. It yields the protein CASSEWQVFYGYTF.

The chain links TRBV7-2 to TRBJ1-2; D perhaps matches TRBD1 (6 bases). The CDR3 is 14 residues long. V lost 5 bases and J 4 bases, leaving 14 bases between the germline ends. Germline V lookup: CDR1 SGHTA, CDR2 FQGNSA. The CDR3 DNA is TGTGCCAGCAGCGCGTACAGGGAAGTCTATGGCTACACCTTC. Protein: CASSAYREVYGYTF.

This chain connects TRBV27 to TRBJ1-1; D might be TRBD1 (6 bases). The CDR3 is 14 residues long. From germline, CDR1 is MNHEY and CDR2 SMNVEV (reference sequence). V lost 7 bases and J lost 1, with 13 bases in between. The CDR3 protein is CASTQVGGNTEAFF. CDR3 DNA sequence: TGTGCCAGCACCCAAGTAGGGGGGAACACTGAAGCTTTCTTT.

This clone came up once. The rearrangement links TRBV29-1 to TRBJ2-5; perhaps TRBD2 as D (5 bases). The CDR3 runs 13 residues. The V end was cut by 7 bases, the J end by 5 bases, with 17 bases between. Germline loops: CDR1 SQVTM, CDR2 ANQGSEA. The CDR3 region has the DNA TGCAGCGCCCAGAGGTCACAGCGGGAGACCCAGTACTTC. This translates into CSAQRSQRETQYF. Looking up the rest from reference TRBV29-1 and TRBJ2-5 gives the full variable domain: SAVISQKPSRDICQRGTSLTIQCQVDSQVTMMFWYRQQPGQSLTLIATANQGSEATYESGFVIDKFPISRPNLTFSTLTVSNMSPEDSSIYLCSAQRSQRETQYFGPGTRLLVL.

The rearrangement uses TRBV29-1 and TRBJ2-3; TRBD2 matches 8 bases. Losses at the gene ends were 5 bases for V and 5 bases for J; bases not matched to a gene: 9. The CDR3 consists of 14 residues. Germline V gene lookup returns CDR1 SQVTM and CDR2 ANQGSEA. In DNA form, the CDR3 reads TGCAGCGTTACGGTAATAGCGGGACGAGATACGCAGTATTTT. It codes for CSVTVIAGRDTQYF.

The V and J genes are TRBV6-1 and TRBJ2-3, with a possible D match to TRBD2 (6 bases). V lost 2 bases and J 0 bases, leaving 15 bases between the germline ends. The CDR3 is made up of 17 amino acids. Germline loops: CDR1 MNHNS, CDR2 SASEGT. The CDR3 here is CASSEWAGGASTDTQYF. The CDR3, as DNA: TGTGCCAGCAGTGAATGGGCCGGGGGTGCTAGCACAGATACGCAGTATTTT.

This rearrangement joins TRBV27 to TRBJ1-5, with 8 bases matching TRBD1. V lost 2 bases, J lost 4 bases, and 13 bases stayed unmatched. This CDR3 has 18 amino acids. Germline-derived CDR1 and CDR2 are MNHEY and SMNVEV (reference sequence). This CDR3 is CASSLTPMDRVMNQPQHF. The CDR3 region has the DNA TGTGCCAGCAGTTTAACCCCCATGGACAGGGTCATGAATCAGCCCCAGCATTTT.

The V gene is TRBV7-8, the J gene TRBJ2-3; D might be TRBD2 (5 bases). Looked up from germline, CDR1 is SGHVS and CDR2 is FQNEAQ. V lost 0 bases and J 6 bases, leaving 19 bases between the germline ends. This CDR3 has 17 amino acids. As DNA, the CDR3 is TGTGCCAGCAGCTTAGCGCTCCTAGCTCAAATCGGGGATACGCAGTATTTT. Protein product: CASSLALLAQIGDTQYF.

The rearrangement links TRBV27 to TRBJ2-4, with D possibly matching TRBD1 (6 bases). The germline V and J ends were trimmed by 2 bases and 0 bases, with 11 bases remaining between them. Germline CDR1 MNHEY, CDR2 SMNVEV (reference sequence). This CDR3 comprises 16 residues. In nucleotides, the CDR3 is TGTGCCAGCAGTTTAGGGGGCCATAAAGCCAAAAACATTCAGTACTTC. This translates into CASSLGGHKAKNIQYF.

V gene TRBV9 combines with J gene TRBJ2-5; 10 bases fit TRBD1. The CDR3 length is 17 residues. The V gene's germline CDR1 is SGDLS and CDR2 YYNGEE. V shed 2 bases, J shed 4 bases, and the junction held 11 bases outside the gene matches. Here the CDR3 reads CASSVDPTTGGRETQYF. CDR3 sequence (DNA): TGTGCCAGCAGCGTCGACCCTACGACAGGGGGCAGAGAGACCCAGTACTTC.

This clone has only one observation. J is TRBJ2-7 and V is TRBV19; 7 bases align to TRBD2. The CDR3 consists of 13 residues. The V and J ends lost 4 bases and 2 bases, in that order; junction bases with no gene match: 2. In germline, CDR1 is LNHDA, CDR2 SQIVND (reference sequence). The CDR3 sequence is CASSSGRAYEQYF. For the CDR3, the DNA is TGTGCCAGTAGTAGCGGGAGAGCCTACGAGCAGTACTTC.

The V and J genes are TRBV11-2 and TRBJ2-5; 9 positions match TRBD2. This CDR3 region has 17 residues. V shed 0 bases and J 5 bases; nucleotides not matched to a gene: 10. Looked up from germline, CDR1 is SGHAT and CDR2 is FQNNGV. The CDR3 is CASSLDLGRGGRETQYF. In DNA, the CDR3 is TGTGCCAGCAGCTTAGATCTCGGGCGGGGGGGCCGCGAGACCCAGTACTTC.

Notes on this clone: Other DNA sequences in this specimen translate into the identical CDR3. The chain has TRBV6-5 and TRBJ1-2; 10 bases fit TRBD1. Germline-derived CDR1 and CDR2 are MNHEY and SVGAGI. Germline trimming cut 0 bases from V and 5 bases from J; bases unmatched to any gene: 3. The CDR3 spans 15 residues. The CDR3 loop is CASSYSRTGGYGYTF. In DNA, the CDR3 is TGTGCCAGCAGTTACTCCCGGACAGGGGGTTATGGCTACACCTTC.